These 17 T cell receptor beta chains were sequenced from one sample in a study of blood T cell repertoires in COVID-19. The protocol was immunoSEQ multiplex PCR, while the TCRdb copy is restricted to in-frame clones and leaves out a portion. The profile shows more than 200,000 clones, 65% to 85% of them singletons. The sample consisted of PBMCs or T cells enriched from blood (not recorded which). Every receptor here comes from a man younger than 45 with acute COVID-19.

The CDR3 here is CASSRTGFGTEAFF. As DNA, the CDR3 is TGTGCCAGCAGCCGGACAGGGTTTGGCACTGAAGCTTTCTTT. The chain links TRBV28 to TRBJ1-1; 8 bases align to TRBD1. The CDR3 consists of 14 residues. Germline-derived CDR1 and CDR2 are MDHEN and SYDVKM. V trimming: 6 bases; J trimming: 4 bases; junction bases outside the gene matches: 7.

This clone was recorded once. The gene calls are TRBV15 and TRBJ1-5; D gene uncertain. The ends were cut back, 2 bases at V and 4 bases at J, with 15 bases in the middle. Germline lookup yields CDR1 LNHNV and CDR2 YYDKDF (reference sequence). This CDR3 is 16 amino acids long. The CDR3 DNA follows: TGTGCCACCAGCAGAACCGACCGGGGTCTTAATCAGCCCCAGCATTTT. Its translation: CATSRTDRGLNQPQHF.

The J gene is TRBJ2-7, the V gene TRBV5-1, with 9 bases lining up with TRBD1. The ends lost 2 bases at V and 6 bases at J; junction bases unmatched: 9. This CDR3 comprises 15 residues. CDR1 SGHRS and CDR2 YFSETQ come from the germline V gene. The CDR3 DNA follows: TGCGCCAGCAGCTTACCGGGACAGGGAAGGTTCGAGCAGTACTTC. It yields the protein CASSLPGQGRFEQYF.

The chain links TRBV10-3 to TRBJ1-6, with D tentatively TRBD1 (5 bases). The V end lost 11 bases, the J end lost 7 bases, and 15 bases lay between the germline ends. Germline lookup yields CDR1 ENHRY and CDR2 SYGVKD. The CDR3 has 13 residues. The CDR3 is CAGRAGGNSPLHF. As DNA, the CDR3 is TGTGCCGGCCGAGCGGGGGGAAATTCACCCCTCCACTTT.

The chain is built from TRBV29-1 and TRBJ2-7, with D possibly TRBD2 on 5 matching bases. The germline V gene has CDR1 SQVTM and CDR2 ANQGSEA. The CDR3 length is 12 residues. The V gene lost 4 bases and the J gene lost 3 bases, with 10 bases spanning the gap. CDR3: CSVVSGIYEQYF. The CDR3 DNA follows: TGCAGCGTTGTATCCGGGATCTACGAGCAGTACTTC.

V gene TRBV18 combines with J gene TRBJ1-2; TRBD1 aligns across 7 bases. The germline gives CDR1 KGHSH, CDR2 LQKENI. V was pared by 5 bases and J by 1 base, with 1 base of the junction left unmatched. The CDR3 runs to 13 residues. CDR3 bases: TGTGCCAGCTCAGCAGGGGGTAACTATGGCTACACCTTC. Its protein product is CASSAGGNYGYTF.

J is TRBJ2-1 and V is TRBV9; TRBD2 matches at 8 bases. This CDR3 comprises 16 residues. V trimming: 0 bases; J trimming: 5 bases; junction bases outside the gene matches: 7. Looked up from germline, CDR1 is SGDLS and CDR2 is YYNGEE. The CDR3 is CASSVGGRRGDNEQFF. The CDR3 DNA reads as TGTGCCAGCAGCGTAGGAGGTCGGCGGGGGGACAATGAGCAGTTCTTC.

J is TRBJ2-5 and V is TRBV5-6; 8 bases fit TRBD1. V was pared by 4 bases and J by 5 bases, with 16 bases of the junction left unmatched. Germline CDR1 SGHDT, CDR2 YYEEEE. This CDR3 has 17 residues. CDR3 region: CASSPGQVGARVETQYF. In DNA form, the CDR3 reads TGTGCCAGCAGCCCGGGACAGGTTGGAGCGAGGGTGGAGACCCAGTACTTC.

This clone is a singleton in its sample. The chain links TRBV12-3 or TRBV12-4 to TRBJ1-5; D unclear. Trimming left V 7 bases short and J 7 bases short, with 14 bases between. There are 13 residues in the CDR3. The CDR3 here is CASTGEGQQPQHF. The CDR3 nucleotides are TGTGCCAGCACCGGGGAGGGTCAGCAGCCCCAGCATTTT.

The chain couples TRBV5-1 to TRBJ1-2; D uncertain. CDR3 length equals 13 residues. Trimming removed 5 bases from V and 5 bases from J, with 13 bases in between. CDR1 and CDR2 (germline): SGHRS, YFSETQ. CDR3 nucleotide sequence: TGCGCCAGCAGGTCCGGGAAGAATTATGGCTACACCTTC. Its translation is CASRSGKNYGYTF.

The chain employs TRBV11-2 and TRBJ2-7; a possible D gene is TRBD2 (6 bases). CDR3 length: 11 amino acids. Trimming took off 7 bases at V and 9 bases at J, with 13 bases between the two ends. Germline assignment: CDR1 SGHAT and CDR2 FQNNGV. The CDR3 region is CASTTGVGQYF. Here the CDR3 DNA reads TGTGCCAGCACGACGGGGGTAGGGCAGTACTTC.

The chain joins TRBV6-5 to TRBJ1-1, with 7 bases that match TRBD1. CDR3 length: 14 amino acids. The J segment lost 4 bases and the V segment lost 5 bases, leaving 7 bases of the junction unmatched. The germline CDR1 and CDR2 sequences are MNHEY and SVGAGI. CDR3 loop: CASSRDRVSTEAFF. The CDR3 DNA reads as TGTGCCAGCAGTCGAGACAGGGTCAGCACTGAAGCTTTCTTT.

This chain uses TRBV5-1 with TRBJ2-1; 10 bases line up with TRBD1. This CDR3 has 15 residues. Trimming removed 0 bases from V and 8 bases from J; junction bases left unmatched: 5. Germline V gene sequence: CDR1 SGHRS, CDR2 YFSETQ. The CDR3 DNA is TGCGCCAGCAGCTTGGAGGGGACAGGGGACCATGAGCAGTTCTTC. It yields the protein CASSLEGTGDHEQFF.

In this sample, this clone turned up a few times. The V and J genes are TRBV7-6 and TRBJ2-1; D unclear. The V end was cut by 2 bases, the J end by 0 bases, with 8 bases between. Per the germline V gene, CDR1 is SGHVS and CDR2 is FNYEAQ. CDR3 length: 15 amino acids. The CDR3 reads CASSLFPGSYNEQFF. In DNA form, the CDR3 reads TGTGCCAGCAGCTTATTCCCAGGCTCCTACAATGAGCAGTTCTTC.

The chain combines TRBV10-2 with TRBJ2-1; 9 bases are shared with TRBD1. CDR1 WSHSY and CDR2 SAAADI come from the germline V gene. Losses at the gene ends were 2 bases for V and 9 bases for J; bases not matched to a gene: 5. The CDR3 contains 14 residues. Written as DNA, the CDR3 is TGCGCCAGCAGTGAGAACAGGGGGCTGGGTGAGCAGTTCTTC. Translating gives CASSENRGLGEQFF.

The chain is built from TRBV29-1 and TRBJ1-2; 9 nucleotides align to TRBD1. Germline-derived CDR1 and CDR2 are SQVTM and ANQGSEA. The CDR3 contains 17 residues. Trimming at V came to 6 bases and at J to 4 bases, leaving 18 bases not matched to a gene. The CDR3 is CSVGLGQGKSSRYGYTF. CDR3 bases: TGCAGCGTCGGGCTCGGACAGGGGAAAAGTTCTCGCTATGGCTACACCTTC.

This clone was observed a single time. This chain connects TRBV29-1 to TRBJ2-7, with D perhaps matching TRBD1 (5 bases). V lost 4 bases, J lost 7 bases, and 17 bases lay in between. Germline lookup yields CDR1 SQVTM and CDR2 ANQGSEA. CDR3 length: 13 amino acids. CDR3 sequence (DNA): TGCAGCGTTGTGGACGGTGGGGCTCGTGAGCAGTACTTC. It specifies CSVVDGGAREQYF.